The 30 T cell receptor beta chains in this list originate from one sample, sequenced in a study of control samples from healthy donors and cancer patients. Repertoires were generated with immunoSEQ multiplex PCR, while TCRdb's copy carries only in-frame clones and drops some. The sample carries some 150,000 clones, more than 85% recorded once. Sequencing input: blood. The receptor source for this set is a man aged 30 to 45 in good health.

V and J are TRBV2 and TRBJ1-5; D ambiguous. Deletions cut 6 bases from V and 0 bases from J, with 6 bases between. This CDR3 is 13 amino acids long. The germline gives CDR1 SNHLY, CDR2 FYNNEI. CDR3 bases: TGTGCCAGCAGGTTTTATAGCAATCAGCCCCAGCATTTT. Protein: CASRFYSNQPQHF.

The rearrangement links TRBV29-1 to TRBJ1-2; D gene uncertain. The V and J ends lost 4 bases and 8 bases respectively, with 20 bases between them. Germline loops: CDR1 SQVTM, CDR2 ANQGSEA. This CDR3 has 14 amino acids. CDR3 in amino acids: CSVGNAATPWGYTF. CDR3 in DNA: TGCAGCGTTGGAAACGCGGCGACCCCTTGGGGCTACACCTTC. Full variable domain (rest looked up from reference TRBV29-1 and TRBJ1-2): SAVISQKPSRDICQRGTSLTIQCQVDSQVTMMFWYRQQPGQSLTLIATANQGSEATYESGFVIDKFPISRPNLTFSTLTVSNMSPEDSSIYLCSVGNAATPWGYTFGSGTRLTVV.

V usage is TRBV28 and J usage is TRBJ1-1, with D possibly matching TRBD1 (6 bases). CDR1 MDHEN and CDR2 SYDVKM come from the germline V gene. Trimming removed 8 bases at V and 6 bases at J, with 10 bases between. The CDR3 sequence is 11 residues long. The CDR3 DNA reads TGTGCCAGCTCCGGACAGTCTGAAGCTTTCTTT. This translates into CASSGQSEAFF.

The chain joins TRBV9 to TRBJ2-1; D not certain. The CDR3 sequence is 14 residues long. V was trimmed by 4 bases and J by 7 bases, leaving 15 bases between them. Germline V gene sequence: CDR1 SGDLS, CDR2 YYNGEE. In nucleotides, the CDR3 is TGTGCCAGCAGCTCCGGGTCTTCTCGGAATGAGCAGTTCTTC. This codes for CASSSGSSRNEQFF.

This chain links TRBV19 with TRBJ2-3, with D unresolved. CDR1 LNHDA and CDR2 SQIVND come from the germline V gene (reference sequence). The CDR3 loop spans 13 amino acids. V was shortened by 8 bases and J by 0 bases, with 9 bases between the two germline ends. DNA for the CDR3: TGTGCCAGTGAATCCCCTAGCACAGATACGCAGTATTTT. It codes for CASESPSTDTQYF.

CDR3 residues: CASSQMVDDGYTF. Here the CDR3 DNA reads TGTGCCAGCAGCCAGATGGTGGATGACGGCTACACCTTC. The chain has TRBV9 and TRBJ1-2; D is unclear. Trimming shortened V by 4 bases and J by 8 bases, and 15 bases separated the two germline ends. The CDR3 contains 13 residues. Germline V gene sequence: CDR1 SGDLS, CDR2 YYNGEE.

The J gene is TRBJ1-6, the V gene TRBV6-4; 10 bases map to TRBD1. CDR1 is MRHNA, CDR2 SNTAGT, per germline. Germline trimming cut 3 bases from V and 9 bases from J; bases unmatched to any gene: 8. This CDR3 is 16 amino acids long. The CDR3, as DNA: TGTGCCAGCAGTGAATCCGGGACAGGGGTTAGTTCACCCCTCCACTTT. Translating gives CASSESGTGVSSPLHF.

The gene calls are TRBV4-1 and TRBJ1-2; 8 bases fit TRBD1. Germline V gives CDR1 MGHRA, CDR2 YSYEKL. The length of the CDR3 is 14 residues. With 5 bases clipped from V and 0 bases from J, the junction kept 2 bases outside the gene matches. This chain's CDR3 is CASSKDRANYGYTF. The CDR3, as DNA: TGCGCCAGCAGCAAGGACAGGGCTAACTATGGCTACACCTTC.

The chain combines TRBV2 with TRBJ1-3; 7 nucleotides match TRBD1. Per the germline V gene, CDR1 is SNHLY and CDR2 is FYNNEI. This CDR3 has 15 amino acids. Trimming cost V 6 bases and J 4 bases; bases outside gene matches: 9. In nucleotides, the CDR3 is TGTGCCAGCAGCTTGGAGGGGGCGATAGGAAACACCATATATTTT. It encodes CASSLEGAIGNTIYF.

This chain links TRBV7-9 with TRBJ2-2; 9 bases fit TRBD1. CDR3 length: 16 amino acids. The germline CDR1 and CDR2 sequences are SEHNR and FQNEAQ (reference sequence). Trimming removed 5 bases from V and 1 base from J; junction bases left unmatched: 5. For the CDR3, the DNA is TGTGCCAGCAGCACGACAGGGGGTGGGAACACCGGGGAGCTGTTTTTT. It codes for CASSTTGGGNTGELFF. Together with reference TRBV7-9 and TRBJ2-2, the CDR3 gives the full variable domain: DTGVSQNPRHKITKRGQNVTFRCDPISEHNRLYWYRQTLGQGPEFLTYFQNEAQLEKSRLLSDRFSAERPKGSFSTLEIQRTEQGDSAMYLCASSTTGGGNTGELFFGEGSRLTVL.

This clone was seen a single time. The chain has TRBV10-1 and TRBJ2-3; TRBD1 is a possible D gene (6 bases). In germline, CDR1 is WNHNN, CDR2 SYGVQD (reference sequence). The V gene lost 6 bases and the J gene lost 2 bases, with 12 bases spanning the gap. The CDR3 extends over 14 amino acids. CDR3 DNA sequence: TGCGCCAGCAGCCTGACAGGACCCACAGATACGCAGTATTTT. Translated, it gives CASSLTGPTDTQYF.

V usage is TRBV19 and J usage is TRBJ1-2, with a tentative D call TRBD1 (6 bases). Germline lookup yields CDR1 LNHDA and CDR2 SQIVND (reference sequence). The CDR3 is 14 residues long. The germline V and J ends were trimmed by 0 bases and 4 bases, with 9 bases remaining between them. The CDR3 DNA reads as TGTGCCAGTAGTATAGAAGGGGACATCTATGGCTACACCTTC. Its translation is CASSIEGDIYGYTF.

The rearrangement joins TRBV9 to TRBJ2-7; 8 bases agree with TRBD2. The V and J ends lost 3 bases and 2 bases, in that order; junction bases with no gene match: 4. Germline-derived CDR1 and CDR2 are SGDLS and YYNGEE. CDR3 size: 14 residues. CDR3 in amino acids: CASSGSGGAYEQYF. The CDR3 nucleotides are TGTGCCAGCAGCGGGAGCGGGGGTGCCTACGAGCAGTACTTC.

The rearrangement joins TRBV10-3 to TRBJ2-2; D unresolved. Germline V CDR1 and CDR2: ENHRY, SYGVKD. The CDR3 covers 14 residues. The V end was cut by 4 bases, the J end by 4 bases, with 10 bases between. CDR3 amino acids: CAISGRPGTGELFF. The DNA of the CDR3 is TGTGCCATCAGTGGAAGACCAGGCACCGGGGAGCTGTTTTTT.

The DNA for the CDR3 is TGTGCCAGCAGCGGGGGCGGGGGTAGCTCCTACAATGAGCAGTTCTTC. Translation: CASSGGGGSSYNEQFF. The chain links TRBV7-7 to TRBJ2-1; tentative D call: TRBD2 (7 bases). Germline loops: CDR1 SSHAT, CDR2 FNYEAQ (reference sequence). The ends were cut back, 5 bases at V and 0 bases at J, with 14 bases in the middle. This CDR3 is built from 16 residues.

The chain couples TRBV10-1 to TRBJ2-3; TRBD2 matches 10 bases. The J segment lost 0 bases and the V segment lost 2 bases, leaving 5 bases of the junction unmatched. CDR1 is WNHNN, CDR2 SYGVQD, per germline (reference sequence). The CDR3 consists of 17 residues. The CDR3 DNA sequence: TGCGCCAGCAGTGAGGCAAGCGGGGGGGCTAGCACAGATACGCAGTATTTT. Encoded protein: CASSEASGGASTDTQYF.

The J gene is TRBJ1-2, the V gene TRBV13, with 8 bases that match TRBD1. With 10 bases clipped from V and 0 bases from J, the junction kept 4 bases outside the gene matches. The germline CDR1 and CDR2 sequences are PRHDT and FYEKMQ (reference sequence). The CDR3 covers 13 residues. The DNA for the CDR3 is TGTGCCACCGGACAGGGAGCTAACTATGGCTACACCTTC. It translates to CATGQGANYGYTF.

This clone was found a few times. The chain joins TRBV27 to TRBJ2-1; 12 positions agree with TRBD2. The germline V gene encodes CDR1 MNHEY and CDR2 SMNVEV (reference sequence). The CDR3 spans 16 residues. The junction had 3 bases not matched to a gene; V was cut back by 6 bases and J by 0 bases. The CDR3 DNA reads TGTGCCAGCAGCCGGACTAGCGGGGTCTCCTACAATGAGCAGTTCTTC. It is translated as CASSRTSGVSYNEQFF.

The CDR3 loop is CASSRTGELFF. The CDR3, as DNA: TGTGCCAGCAGCCGCACCGGGGAGCTGTTTTTT. V usage is TRBV11-2 and J usage is TRBJ2-2; D uncertain. V was clipped by 5 bases and J by 4 bases, with 2 bases between them. The CDR3 totals 11 residues. Germline values: CDR1 SGHAT, CDR2 FQNNGV.

The sample holds one count of this clone. The chain joins TRBV27 to TRBJ1-1; D not certain. CDR1 and CDR2 (germline): MNHEY, SMNVEV (reference sequence). V gave up 8 bases and J gave up 0 bases, with 7 bases separating them. This CDR3 is 12 amino acids long. DNA of the CDR3: TGTGCCAGCGGGCAGTTGAACACTGAAGCTTTCTTT. It specifies CASGQLNTEAFF.

This chain connects TRBV25-1 to TRBJ2-1, with TRBD1 identical over 9 bases. With V trimmed by 3 bases and J by 7 bases, 7 bases remained unmatched. CDR1 and CDR2 from the germline V gene are MGHDK and SYGVNS. The CDR3 has 15 residues. The CDR3 sequence: CASSEGQGERNEQFF. In DNA form, the CDR3 reads TGTGCCAGCAGTGAGGGACAGGGCGAAAGGAATGAGCAGTTCTTC.

A single count supports this clone. The rearrangement joins TRBV2 to TRBJ2-3, with a weak D call TRBD2 (6 bases). Germline values: CDR1 SNHLY, CDR2 FYNNEI. The length of the CDR3 is 14 residues. Trimming stripped 8 bases from V and 2 bases from J, with 14 bases between. CDR3 DNA: TGTGCCAGCGGTAGGGACTCCCTCACAGATACGCAGTATTTT. Translated: CASGRDSLTDTQYF.

This rearrangement joins TRBV7-8 to TRBJ1-6; TRBD1 might be the D (6 bases). V gave up 1 base and J gave up 10 bases, with 17 bases separating them. This CDR3 is 16 amino acids long. The V gene's germline CDR1 is SGHVS and CDR2 FQNEAQ. CDR3 sequence: CASSLEVTGRYSPLHF. The CDR3 bases are TGTGCCAGCAGCTTAGAAGTCACAGGGAGGTACTCACCCCTCCACTTT.

The chain recombines TRBV7-9 with TRBJ2-7, with 8 bases matching TRBD1. Trimming cost V 4 bases and J 7 bases; bases outside gene matches: 3. The V gene's germline CDR1 is SEHNR and CDR2 FQNEAQ (reference sequence). CDR3 length: 12 residues. CDR3 DNA: TGTGCCAGCAGCTCTACAGGGGGAGAGCAGTACTTC. Translated: CASSSTGGEQYF.

The genes are TRBV11-2 and TRBJ2-7; maybe TRBD2 (6 bases). The length of the CDR3 is 15 residues. CDR1 SGHAT and CDR2 FQNNGV come from the germline V gene. Trimming left V 4 bases short and J 3 bases short, with 16 bases between. The CDR3 loop reads CASSSGLTLRYEQYF. The CDR3 DNA sequence: TGTGCCAGCAGCTCCGGACTAACCCTCCGCTACGAGCAGTACTTC.

The chain links TRBV5-8 to TRBJ2-2, with D possibly called TRBD1 or TRBD2 (5 bases each). This CDR3 has 13 amino acids. V was cut by 4 bases and J by 5 bases, with 9 bases left in between. Germline CDR1 is SGHTS and CDR2 is YDEGEE. This CDR3 is CASSRRETGELFF. The DNA for the CDR3 is TGTGCCAGCAGCCGCAGGGAGACCGGGGAGCTGTTTTTT.

Only one count was recorded for this clone. The chain's CDR3 is CAISEFVQNTGELFF. CDR3 sequence (DNA): TGTGCCATCAGTGAGTTCGTGCAGAACACCGGGGAGCTGTTTTTT. This rearrangement joins TRBV10-3 to TRBJ2-2; D not resolved. The V gene's germline CDR1 is ENHRY and CDR2 SYGVKD. The CDR3 is 15 residues long. V lost 1 base, J lost 1 base, and 7 bases lay in between.

The rearrangement uses TRBV19 and TRBJ2-7; D not certain. CDR3 size: 16 residues. Germline V gene data show CDR1 as LNHDA and CDR2 as SQIVND (reference sequence). V gave up 3 bases and J gave up 0 bases, with 15 bases separating them. The CDR3 protein is CASSISRVFDSYEQYF. The CDR3 region has the DNA TGTGCCAGTAGTATCAGTCGGGTCTTTGACTCCTACGAGCAGTACTTC.

The rearrangement links TRBV4-1 to TRBJ1-1, with TRBD1 matching over 8 bases. V was clipped by 0 bases and J by 4 bases; unmatched bases: 7. Germline V gene data show CDR1 as MGHRA and CDR2 as YSYEKL. The CDR3 totals 16 residues. The DNA of the CDR3 is TGCGCCAGCAGCCAAGATCGGGCAGGGGGCCTCACTGAAGCTTTCTTT. Translation: CASSQDRAGGLTEAFF.

The V call is TRBV7-2, the J call TRBJ1-5, with D unclear. Deletions cut 5 bases from V and 7 bases from J, with 12 bases between. The CDR3 runs to 13 residues. Germline CDR1 SGHTA, CDR2 FQGNSA. CDR3 residues: CASSSQGLQPQHF. The DNA of the CDR3 is TGTGCCAGCAGCAGTCAAGGGTTGCAGCCCCAGCATTTT.